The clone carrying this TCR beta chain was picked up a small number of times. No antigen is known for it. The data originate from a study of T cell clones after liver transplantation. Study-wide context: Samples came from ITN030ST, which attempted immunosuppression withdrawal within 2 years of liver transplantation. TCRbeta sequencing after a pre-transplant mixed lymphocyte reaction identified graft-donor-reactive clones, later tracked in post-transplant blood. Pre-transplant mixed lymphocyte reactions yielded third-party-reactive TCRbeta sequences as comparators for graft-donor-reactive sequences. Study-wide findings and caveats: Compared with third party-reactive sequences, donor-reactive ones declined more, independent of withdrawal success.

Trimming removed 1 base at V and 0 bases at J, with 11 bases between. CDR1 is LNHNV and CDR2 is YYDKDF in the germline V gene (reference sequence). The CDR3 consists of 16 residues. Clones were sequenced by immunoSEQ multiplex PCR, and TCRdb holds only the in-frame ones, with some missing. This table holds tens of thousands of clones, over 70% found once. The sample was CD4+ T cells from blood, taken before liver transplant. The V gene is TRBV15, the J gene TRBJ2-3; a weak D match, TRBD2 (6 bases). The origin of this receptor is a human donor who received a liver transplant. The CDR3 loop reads CATSRGDLLSTDTQYF. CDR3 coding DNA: TGTGCCACCAGCAGAGGGGACTTACTTAGCACAGATACGCAGTATTTT.